These 23 T cell receptor beta chains were all obtained from the same sample, sequenced in a study of Ad26.COV2.S vaccination and SARS-CoV-2 variants. The treatment: around 19 received Ad26.COV2.S at low or high dose, single or two shots; 5 received placebo; per-sample allocation not given. Collection of samples fell on day 63 after the first vaccine or placebo injection. Profiled with immunoSEQ multiplex PCR; TCRdb holds only in-frame clones, not every one. The sample lists 300,000 to 400,000 clones, approximately 90% occurring once. The sample was peripheral blood, taken in a trial of Ad26.COV2.S vaccine versus placebo. The receptor source for this set is a person aged 18-60 years who received the Ad26.COV2.S COVID-19 vaccine or a placebo.

The chain recombines TRBV12-3 or TRBV12-4 with TRBJ1-3; D is unresolved. The V end lost 2 bases, the J end lost 0 bases, and 2 bases lay between the germline ends. This CDR3 contains 13 residues. In DNA form, the CDR3 reads TGTGCCAGCAGTTTAAGCTCTGGAAACACCATATATTTT. Residues: CASSLSSGNTIYF.

V is TRBV18 and J is TRBJ2-5; D remains ambiguous. V was trimmed by 0 bases and J by 5 bases, leaving 10 bases between them. Germline CDR1 reads KGHSH; CDR2 reads LQKENI. The CDR3 spans 14 residues. CDR3 coding DNA: TGTGCCAGCTCACCACCGCCCCTGGGGGAGACCCAGTACTTC. Its protein product is CASSPPPLGETQYF.

The rearrangement links TRBV28 to TRBJ1-6; 7 nucleotides line up with TRBD1. V trimming: 6 bases; J trimming: 8 bases; junction bases outside the gene matches: 4. CDR1 and CDR2 (germline): MDHEN, SYDVKM. This CDR3 comprises 13 residues. CDR3 nucleotides: TGTGCCAGCAGGCCGGGACAGTATTCACCCCTCCACTTT. Protein sequence: CASRPGQYSPLHF.

The rearrangement joins TRBV27 to TRBJ2-1, with D possibly matching TRBD2 (6 bases). From germline, CDR1 is MNHEY and CDR2 SMNVEV (reference sequence). Trimming shortened V by 3 bases and J by 5 bases, and 11 bases separated the two germline ends. The CDR3 consists of 14 residues. The CDR3 DNA is TGTGCCAGCAGTTTCGGGGGAGGCCACAATGAGCAGTTCTTC. Its translation: CASSFGGGHNEQFF.

V gene TRBV24-1 combines with J gene TRBJ1-2; TRBD1 aligns across 7 bases. Trimming removed 5 bases from V and 5 bases from J; junction bases left unmatched: 7. The length of the CDR3 is 14 residues. Germline CDR1 and CDR2: KGHDR and SFDVKD. The CDR3 DNA reads TGTGCCACCAGTGCCACTGACAGGGCGTATGGCTACACCTTC. Protein sequence: CATSATDRAYGYTF.

V is TRBV14 and J is TRBJ2-7, with D perhaps being TRBD1 or TRBD2 (5 bases each). Germline V lookup: CDR1 SGHDN, CDR2 FVKESK. Trimming pared 5 bases from V and 2 bases from J, leaving 13 bases between. This CDR3 contains 14 residues. The CDR3, as DNA: TGTGCCAGCAGCAGGGCAGGGAGAGCCTACGAGCAGTACTTC. The encoded protein is CASSRAGRAYEQYF.

The CDR3 reads CAWSGSYRARQETQYF. CDR3 bases: TGTGCCTGGAGTGGGTCTTACAGAGCAAGACAAGAGACCCAGTACTTC. The genes are TRBV30 and TRBJ2-5; no reliable D call. Deletions cut 1 base from V and 2 bases from J, with 17 bases between. Germline V lookup: CDR1 GTSNPN, CDR2 SVGIG (reference sequence). The CDR3 runs to 16 residues. The whole variable domain, remainder taken from reference TRBV30 and TRBJ2-5, is SQTIHQWPATLVQPVGSPLSLECTVEGTSNPNLYWYRQAAGRGLQLLFYSVGIGQISSEVPQNLSASRPQDRQFILSSKKLLLSDSGFYLCAWSGSYRARQETQYFGPGTRLLVL.

The CDR3 DNA reads as TGTGCCAGCAGTGACAGGGGGCGAAGGAGCAATCAGCCCCAGCATTTT. Translation gives CASSDRGRRSNQPQHF. The rearrangement joins TRBV6-1 to TRBJ1-5; 8 positions agree with TRBD1. Trimming cost V 3 bases and J 1 base; bases outside gene matches: 5. The CDR3 spans 16 residues. Germline V lookup: CDR1 MNHNS, CDR2 SASEGT.

The V and J genes are TRBV11-2 and TRBJ1-2; TRBD1 might be the D (5 bases). Germline values: CDR1 SGHAT, CDR2 FQNNGV. V was pared by 5 bases and J by 5 bases, with 9 bases between. CDR3 length equals 12 residues. The CDR3 bases are TGTGCCAGCAGCCCCCGACAGTATGGCTACACCTTC. Amino acids: CASSPRQYGYTF.

The genes are TRBV5-8 and TRBJ2-7, with D possibly being TRBD1 or TRBD2 (6 bases each). The V gene's germline CDR1 is SGHTS and CDR2 YDEGEE. The CDR3 runs 13 residues. V was clipped by 4 bases and J by 7 bases, with 15 bases between them. The chain's CDR3 is CASSRRQGREQYF. Written as DNA, the CDR3 is TGTGCCAGCAGCCGGAGGCAGGGGAGGGAGCAGTACTTC.

The V call is TRBV5-4, the J call TRBJ2-2; TRBD2 agrees at 12 bases. Germline CDR1 SGHNT, CDR2 YYREEE (reference sequence). Trimming took 2 bases from V and 6 from J; bases not matched to a gene: 5. The CDR3 is 16 residues long. The CDR3 nucleotides read TGTGCCAGCAGCTTTGCTAGCGGGGGGGCCTCCGGGGAGCTGTTTTTT. Amino acids: CASSFASGGASGELFF.

The V gene is TRBV5-1, the J gene TRBJ1-6; the match to TRBD1 covers 7 bases. Germline CDR1 SGHRS, CDR2 YFSETQ. The CDR3 totals 15 residues. Trimming took 4 bases from V and 7 from J; bases not matched to a gene: 8. CDR3 sequence reads: CASSQGQPRNSPLHF. Written as DNA, the CDR3 is TGCGCCAGCAGCCAGGGACAGCCCCGGAATTCACCCCTCCACTTT.

The J gene is TRBJ1-5, the V gene TRBV28; D might be TRBD1 (5 bases). The CDR3 length is 11 residues. From germline, CDR1 is MDHEN and CDR2 SYDVKM. The ends were cut back, 4 bases at V and 11 bases at J, with 9 bases in the middle. CDR3 region: CASSSQGAQHF. The CDR3 coding sequence is TGTGCCAGCAGTTCACAAGGGGCCCAGCATTTT. Using reference TRBV28 and TRBJ1-5 for the parts outside the CDR3, the full variable domain is DVKVTQSSRYLVKRTGEKVFLECVQDMDHENMFWYRQDPGLGLRLIYFSYDVKMKEKGDIPEGYSVSREKKERFSLILESASTNQTSMYLCASSSQGAQHFGDGTRLSIL.

CDR3 region: CASSPSEGRAVQPQHF. The CDR3 DNA follows: TGTGCCAGCAGCCCGAGCGAGGGACGCGCGGTACAGCCCCAGCATTTT. The chain uses TRBV9 and TRBJ1-5, with D possibly TRBD1 on 5 matching bases. This CDR3 has 16 amino acids. V lost 4 bases and J 7 bases, leaving 21 bases between the germline ends. Germline V gene data show CDR1 as SGDLS and CDR2 as YYNGEE.

V and J are TRBV18 and TRBJ2-1, with 10 nucleotides matching TRBD2. Germline trimming cut 6 bases from V and 6 bases from J; bases unmatched to any gene: 8. CDR1 KGHSH and CDR2 LQKENI come from the germline V gene. This CDR3 contains 15 residues. The CDR3 reads CASSPGTSVINEQFF. The CDR3 region has the DNA TGTGCCAGCTCCCCCGGGACTAGCGTGATCAATGAGCAGTTCTTC.

This clone appeared a few times. The chain employs TRBV2 and TRBJ1-1, with TRBD1 as a possible D gene (5 bases). Trimming cost V 7 bases and J 0 bases, with 12 bases left between them. The V gene's germline CDR1 is SNHLY and CDR2 FYNNEI. This CDR3 region has 14 residues. CDR3 sequence: CASNSIQVNTEAFF. The CDR3 region has the DNA TGTGCCAGCAACTCGATACAGGTGAACACTGAAGCTTTCTTT.

This chain uses TRBV6-2 or TRBV6-3 with TRBJ2-3, with D unresolved. The CDR3 loop spans 13 amino acids. Trimming cost V 4 bases and J 1 base, with 6 bases left between them. Germline assignment: CDR1 MNHEY and CDR2 SVGEGT. The CDR3 sequence is CASSFTGTDTQYF. The CDR3 DNA reads TGTGCCAGCAGTTTTACAGGCACAGATACGCAGTATTTT.

The J gene is TRBJ2-3, the V gene TRBV5-6, with 9 bases fitting TRBD2. The germline V gene has CDR1 SGHDT and CDR2 YYEEEE. This CDR3 comprises 16 residues. V shed 0 bases, J shed 3 bases, and the junction held 5 bases outside the gene matches. Here the CDR3 reads CASSLALAGMTDTQYF. CDR3 bases: TGTGCCAGCAGCTTGGCACTAGCGGGCATGACAGATACGCAGTATTTT.

The chain joins TRBV3-1 (or the pseudogene TRBV3-2) to TRBJ1-6; D possibly corresponds to TRBD1 (6 bases). The CDR3 has 14 residues. Per germline, CDR1 LGHDT and CDR2 YNNKEL (reference sequence). Trimming cost V 4 bases and J 10 bases, with 14 bases left between them. DNA of the CDR3: TGTGCCAGCAGCCTCGGGACAATGAACTCACCCCTCCACTTT. It translates to CASSLGTMNSPLHF.

This chain uses TRBV19 with TRBJ2-6; D is ambiguous. V dropped 7 bases and J dropped 4 bases, with 11 bases sitting between them. The germline V gene encodes CDR1 LNHDA and CDR2 SQIVND (reference sequence). The CDR3 consists of 14 residues. The CDR3 sequence is CASKDDLGANVLTF. The CDR3 DNA reads TGTGCCAGTAAGGATGATCTCGGGGCCAACGTCCTGACTTTC.

The rearrangement joins TRBV19 to TRBJ2-3, with no clear D. The CDR3 totals 15 residues. Looked up from germline, CDR1 is LNHDA and CDR2 is SQIVND (reference sequence). Trimming cost V 1 base and J 6 bases, with 14 bases left between them. The CDR3 is CASSIVAESGDTQYF. The CDR3, as DNA: TGTGCCAGTAGTATAGTCGCTGAGTCTGGGGATACGCAGTATTTT. Variable domain in full (rest from reference TRBV19 and TRBJ2-3): DGGITQSPKYLFRKEGQNVTLSCEQNLNHDAMYWYRQDPGQGLRLIYYSQIVNDFQKGDIAEGYSVSREKKESFPLTVTSAQKNPTAFYLCASSIVAESGDTQYFGPGTRLTVL.

The chain links TRBV7-8 to TRBJ1-5; unclear D gene. Trimming removed 2 bases at V and 5 bases at J, with 13 bases between. The CDR3 totals 15 residues. Per germline, CDR1 SGHVS and CDR2 FQNEAQ. In nucleotides, the CDR3 is TGTGCCAGCAGCTTAAGTTCCGGGTGGGATCAGCCCCAGCATTTT. Translated: CASSLSSGWDQPQHF. The complete variable domain, with remaining parts taken from reference TRBV7-8 and TRBJ1-5, reads GAGVSQSPRYKVAKRGQDVALRCDPISGHVSLFWYQQALGQGPEFLTYFQNEAQLDKSGLPSDRFFAERPEGSVSTLKIQRTQQEDSAVYLCASSLSSGWDQPQHFGDGTRLSIL.

The chain combines TRBV5-1 with TRBJ1-2; a weak D match, TRBD1 (5 bases). In germline, CDR1 is SGHRS, CDR2 YFSETQ. The V end was cut by 3 bases, the J end by 5 bases, with 14 bases between. The CDR3 loop spans 14 amino acids. The CDR3 DNA follows: TGCGCCAGCAGCTCCCGGGACGGATCTTATGGCTACACCTTC. Residues: CASSSRDGSYGYTF.